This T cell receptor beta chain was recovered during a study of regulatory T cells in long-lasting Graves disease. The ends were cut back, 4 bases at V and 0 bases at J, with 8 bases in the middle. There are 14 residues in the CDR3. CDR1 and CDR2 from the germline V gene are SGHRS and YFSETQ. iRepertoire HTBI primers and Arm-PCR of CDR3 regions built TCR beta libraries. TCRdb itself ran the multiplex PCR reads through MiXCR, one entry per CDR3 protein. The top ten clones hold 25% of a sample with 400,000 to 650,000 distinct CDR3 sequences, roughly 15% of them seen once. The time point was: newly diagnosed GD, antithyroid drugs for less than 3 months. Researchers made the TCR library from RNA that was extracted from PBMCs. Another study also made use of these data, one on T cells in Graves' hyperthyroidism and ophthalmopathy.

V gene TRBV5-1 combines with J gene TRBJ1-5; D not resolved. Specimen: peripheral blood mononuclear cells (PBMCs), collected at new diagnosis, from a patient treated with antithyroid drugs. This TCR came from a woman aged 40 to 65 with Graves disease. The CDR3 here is CASSLDPSNQPQHF. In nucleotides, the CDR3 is TGCGCCAGCAGCCTGGACCCTAGCAATCAGCCCCAGCATTTT.